The 7 T cell receptor beta chains listed next were all sequenced from one sample in a study of early T cells in non-severe SARS-CoV-2 infection. TCRdb re-derived calls from the 5' RACE reads in MiXCR, one entry per CDR3 protein. The sample shows approximately 84,000 distinct CDR3 sequences, 15% of them seen only once. The sequenced sample was whole blood. These receptors were taken from an adult who was a healthcare worker with PCR-confirmed SARS-CoV-2 infection or an uninfected control (not recorded which).

This chain connects TRBV2 to TRBJ2-4; 7 nucleotides line up with TRBD1. The germline V gene has CDR1 SNHLY and CDR2 FYNNEI. After removal of 6 bases from V and 8 bases from J, the junction contained 1 base not matched to a gene. This CDR3 is 11 amino acids long. The CDR3, as DNA: TGTGCCAGCAGCGACAGGGACATTCAGTACTTC. This gives the protein CASSDRDIQYF.

This clonotype occurred a few times. The V and J genes are TRBV6-5 and TRBJ2-2; D is uncertain. The CDR3 has 15 amino acids. Trimming shortened V by 0 bases and J by 7 bases, and 12 bases separated the two germline ends. CDR1 and CDR2 from the germline V gene are MNHEY and SVGAGI. The CDR3 here is CASSYSNGHGGELFF. In nucleotides, the CDR3 is TGTGCCAGCAGTTACTCGAACGGCCACGGCGGGGAGCTGTTTTTT.

The V call is TRBV12-3 or TRBV12-4, the J call TRBJ2-5; 9 bases fit TRBD1. Trimming removed 9 bases from V and 4 bases from J; junction bases left unmatched: 9. The CDR3 consists of 14 residues. The CDR3 nucleotides read TGTGCCAGTCAACCGGGACAGGGCTTAGAGACCCAGTACTTC. It translates to CASQPGQGLETQYF.

This clonotype was detected only a few times. The chain uses TRBV12-3 or TRBV12-4 and TRBJ2-3; D is unclear. This CDR3 is built from 11 residues. The germline V and J ends were trimmed by 5 bases and 8 bases, with 8 bases remaining between them. The DNA of the CDR3 is TGTGCCAGCAGTCGACTTGGTACGCAGTATTTT. It is translated as CASSRLGTQYF.

The chain recombines TRBV28 with TRBJ2-3; D may match TRBD1 or TRBD2 (6 bases each). The germline CDR1 and CDR2 sequences are MDHEN and SYDVKM. This CDR3 has 16 amino acids. Trimming stripped 0 bases from V and 1 base from J, with 11 bases between. CDR3 coding DNA: TGTGCCAGCAGTTTATGGAGGGGGGAACGCACAGATACGCAGTATTTT. Encoded protein: CASSLWRGERTDTQYF.

The chain carries TRBV18 and TRBJ2-7, with 9 nucleotides matching TRBD2. Germline values: CDR1 KGHSH, CDR2 LQKENI. The CDR3 totals 17 residues. V was pared by 1 base and J by 3 bases, with 10 bases of the junction left unmatched. CDR3 coding DNA: TGTGCCAGCTCACCACGGCGAGCGGGAGGCCACAGCTACGAGCAGTACTTC. This codes for CASSPRRAGGHSYEQYF.

This clonotype was counted ten times or more. The V call is TRBV6-2 or TRBV6-3, the J call TRBJ2-1; D could derive from TRBD1 or TRBD2 (5 bases each). Germline CDR1 reads MNHEY; CDR2 reads SVGEGT. The V end was cut by 2 bases, the J end by 3 bases, with 8 bases between. The CDR3 runs to 14 residues. CDR3 in amino acids: CASSYRGNYNEQFF. CDR3 in DNA: TGTGCCAGCAGTTACCGGGGCAACTACAATGAGCAGTTCTTC.